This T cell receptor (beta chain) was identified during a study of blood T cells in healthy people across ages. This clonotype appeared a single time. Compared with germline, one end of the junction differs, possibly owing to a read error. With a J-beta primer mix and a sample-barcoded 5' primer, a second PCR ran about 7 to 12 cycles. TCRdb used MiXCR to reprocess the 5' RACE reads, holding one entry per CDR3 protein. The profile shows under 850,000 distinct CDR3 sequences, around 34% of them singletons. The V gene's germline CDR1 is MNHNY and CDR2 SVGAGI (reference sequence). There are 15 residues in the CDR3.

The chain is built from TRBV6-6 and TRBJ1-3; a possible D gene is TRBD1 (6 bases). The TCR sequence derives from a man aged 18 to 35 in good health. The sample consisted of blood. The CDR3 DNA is TGTACCAGCAGTTACGTCGTCCAGGGGAGAAACACCATATATTTT. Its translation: CTSSYVVQGRNTIYF.